Sequencing of this TCR beta chain was carried out in a study of blood T cell repertoires in COVID-19. Data came from immunoSEQ multiplex PCR; TCRdb stores just in-frame clones and leaves some out. The profile shows approximately 220,000 clones, about 80% of them singletons. V lost 2 bases, J lost 6 bases, and 10 bases lay in between. The CDR3 contains 14 residues. Germline V gene sequence: CDR1 MNHEY, CDR2 SVGEGT. This sequence joins TRBV6-2 or TRBV6-3 and TRBJ2-2, with a weak D call TRBD1 (5 bases). This clonotype originated in a woman between 40 and 50 years old who had been exposed to COVID-19. Source material: PBMCs or T cells enriched from blood (not recorded which). The CDR3 protein is CASSYPRGPGELFF. In nucleotides, the CDR3 is TGTGCCAGCAGTTACCCAAGGGGCCCCGGGGAGCTGTTTTTT.